This passage covers 15 T cell receptor beta chains from one sample sequenced in a study of control samples from healthy donors and cancer patients. The repertoire was sequenced with immunoSEQ multiplex PCR; TCRdb's copy has only in-frame clones and lacks some. The data show under 85,000 clones, around 84% seen once. Sequenced: PBMCs. These receptors were taken from a woman aged 45-65 years with lung cancer.

The CDR3 nucleotides are TGTGCCAGCAGCTTAGGGCCAGGGTCTGGAAACACCATATATTTT. Encoded protein: CASSLGPGSGNTIYF. The chain recombines TRBV7-7 with TRBJ1-3; the D gene is possibly TRBD1 (5 bases). CDR3 length: 15 residues. From germline, CDR1 is SSHAT and CDR2 FNYEAQ (reference sequence). The V and J ends lost 1 base and 1 base respectively, with 8 bases between them.

The gene calls are TRBV10-3 and TRBJ1-1; D gene uncertain. V lost 6 bases to trimming and J lost 0 bases, with 8 bases between them. Germline CDR1 is ENHRY and CDR2 is SYGVKD. CDR3 size: 13 residues. The CDR3 reads CAIRRTVNTEAFF. Here the CDR3 DNA reads TGTGCCATCAGGAGGACGGTGAACACTGAAGCTTTCTTT.

The V call is TRBV12-3 or TRBV12-4, the J call TRBJ2-7, with unresolved D. The CDR3 length is 13 residues. Trimming shortened V by 2 bases and J by 4 bases, and 9 bases separated the two germline ends. The CDR3 spells CASSLQRPYEQYF. The CDR3 DNA reads as TGTGCCAGCAGTTTACAGAGACCATACGAGCAGTACTTC.

V is TRBV6-5 and J is TRBJ1-6; 8 nucleotides align to TRBD1. Germline V gene lookup returns CDR1 MNHEY and CDR2 SVGAGI. Trimming at V came to 7 bases and at J to 6 bases, leaving 5 bases not matched to a gene. The CDR3 length is 14 residues. DNA for the CDR3: TGTGCCAGCAAGACGGGACAGGCTAATTCACCCCTCCACTTT. Protein product: CASKTGQANSPLHF.

The rearrangement uses TRBV18 and TRBJ1-1, with D hard to call. Trimming removed 6 bases from V and 0 bases from J, with 23 bases in between. The CDR3 runs to 18 residues. Germline CDR1 KGHSH, CDR2 LQKENI. CDR3 amino acids: CASSPLRFRTDLNTEAFF. The CDR3 DNA follows: TGTGCCAGCTCCCCCCTTCGGTTTAGGACGGACCTGAACACTGAAGCTTTCTTT.

The genes are TRBV3-1 (or the pseudogene TRBV3-2) and TRBJ2-3; 7 positions agree with TRBD1. Germline V gene lookup returns CDR1 LGHDT and CDR2 YNNKEL (reference sequence). The CDR3 consists of 16 residues. The trim removed 1 base at V and 2 bases at J, leaving 6 bases unmatched. CDR3 protein: CASSQGRTGSTDTQYF. CDR3 DNA sequence: TGTGCCAGCAGCCAAGGCCGGACAGGTTCCACAGATACGCAGTATTTT.

This chain joins TRBV11-3 and TRBJ1-4; 10 positions match TRBD1. Germline CDR1 is SGHNT and CDR2 is YENEEA. The trim removed 5 bases at V and 7 bases at J, leaving 10 bases unmatched. The CDR3 is made up of 16 amino acids. In DNA form, the CDR3 reads TGTGCCAGCAGCCCCCGACAGGGGGCGGATAGTGAAAAACTGTTTTTT. This translates into CASSPRQGADSEKLFF.

The sample holds a few counts of this clone. The V gene is TRBV10-2, the J gene TRBJ1-5; unclear D gene. V was trimmed by 7 bases and J by 0 bases, leaving 10 bases between them. The germline gives CDR1 WSHSY, CDR2 SAAADI. CDR3 size: 14 residues. The chain's CDR3 is CASKNHYSNQPQHF. CDR3 coding DNA: TGCGCCAGCAAAAATCATTATAGCAATCAGCCCCAGCATTTT.

The chain uses TRBV7-3 and TRBJ2-2, with D perhaps matching TRBD1 (6 bases). V shed 0 bases and J shed 6 bases, with 8 bases lying between them. This CDR3 region has 14 residues. From germline, CDR1 is SGHTA and CDR2 FQGTGA. The CDR3 here is CASSLTGAAGELFF. The CDR3 bases are TGTGCCAGCAGCTTAACGGGGGCGGCCGGGGAGCTGTTTTTT. Supplemented by reference TRBV7-3 and TRBJ2-2, the full variable domain reads GAGVSQTPSNKVTEKGKYVELRCDPISGHTALYWYRQSLGQGPEFLIYFQGTGAADDSGLPNDRFFAVRPEGSVSTLKIQRTERGDSAVYLCASSLTGAAGELFFGEGSRLTVL.

V and J are TRBV5-1 and TRBJ1-2; D is perhaps TRBD1 (5 bases). From germline, CDR1 is SGHRS and CDR2 YFSETQ. The CDR3 consists of 14 residues. Trimming took off 4 bases at V and 4 bases at J, with 14 bases between the two ends. CDR3 DNA: TGCGCCAGCAGCCCCCGGGACTTAGGCTATGGCTACACCTTC. It encodes CASSPRDLGYGYTF.

This rearrangement joins TRBV27 to TRBJ1-2; 11 bases agree with TRBD1. CDR3 length: 15 residues. Germline V gives CDR1 MNHEY, CDR2 SMNVEV (reference sequence). V gave up 4 bases and J gave up 4 bases; unmatched junction bases: 5. The CDR3 protein is CASSSGTGGTYGYTF. For the CDR3, the DNA is TGTGCCAGCAGTTCCGGGACAGGGGGGACCTATGGCTACACCTTC.

This chain connects TRBV28 to TRBJ1-2, with TRBD1 as a possible D gene (5 bases). CDR1 is MDHEN and CDR2 is SYDVKM in the germline V gene. The CDR3 is 15 residues long. V was cut by 6 bases and J by 4 bases, with 18 bases left in between. CDR3 nucleotides: TGTGCCAGCAGCCCGCCAGGGTCGAAAGGCTATGGCTACACCTTC. Residues: CASSPPGSKGYGYTF.

The chain combines TRBV5-6 with TRBJ2-7; no firm D call. In germline, CDR1 is SGHDT, CDR2 YYEEEE. Trimming shortened V by 1 base and J by 4 bases, and 12 bases separated the two germline ends. The CDR3 covers 14 residues. CDR3 coding DNA: TGTGCCAGCAGCTTGACGCCGGCAGTTTACGAGCAGTACTTC. It is translated as CASSLTPAVYEQYF.

CDR3 residues: CASSLRGRGIYEQYF. The CDR3 DNA follows: TGTGCCAGCAGCTTACGGGGGAGGGGGATCTACGAGCAGTACTTC. V gene TRBV7-2 combines with J gene TRBJ2-7; D is perhaps TRBD2 (7 bases). The V gene lost 2 bases and the J gene lost 3 bases, with 14 bases spanning the gap. The CDR3 has 15 amino acids. Germline assignment: CDR1 SGHTA and CDR2 FQGNSA.

The gene calls are TRBV5-4 and TRBJ1-2; D gene uncertain. Trimming pared 2 bases from V and 8 bases from J, leaving 10 bases between. Germline V gives CDR1 SGHNT, CDR2 YYREEE (reference sequence). The CDR3 has 12 residues. CDR3 residues: CASSLGPLGYTF. The CDR3, as DNA: TGTGCCAGCAGCTTAGGACCTCTAGGCTACACCTTC.